This T cell receptor beta chain was identified in a study of cytomegalovirus exposure and HLA in healthy donors. Some clones are missing from TCRdb's copy, which holds only in-frame ones; the method was immunoSEQ multiplex PCR. The sample contains tens of thousands of clones, 93% of which appear only once. CDR1 MDHEN and CDR2 SYDVKM come from the germline V gene. Trimming cost V 10 bases and J 2 bases; bases outside gene matches: 10. The CDR3 totals 18 residues. The clonotype comes from a woman aged 30 to 39 in good health and CMV-seronegative. The chain recombines TRBV28 with TRBJ2-2; 16 bases line up with TRBD2. Sequenced: PBMCs. The CDR3 bases are TGTGCCACCACTATGGGGACTAGCGGGGGGGTAAACACCGGGGAGCTGTTTTTT. It translates to CATTMGTSGGVNTGELFF.